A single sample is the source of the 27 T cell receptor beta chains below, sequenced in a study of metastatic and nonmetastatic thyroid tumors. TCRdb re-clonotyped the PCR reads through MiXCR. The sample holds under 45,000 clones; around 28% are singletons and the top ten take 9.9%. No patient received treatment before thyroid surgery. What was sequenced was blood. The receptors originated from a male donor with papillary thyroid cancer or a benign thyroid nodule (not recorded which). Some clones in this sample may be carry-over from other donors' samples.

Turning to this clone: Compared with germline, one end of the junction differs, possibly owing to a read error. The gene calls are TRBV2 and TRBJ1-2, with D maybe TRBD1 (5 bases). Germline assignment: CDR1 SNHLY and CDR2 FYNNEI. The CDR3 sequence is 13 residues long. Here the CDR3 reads CASSPGSHYGYIF. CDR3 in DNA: TGTGCCAGCAGTCCAGGGTCCCACTATGGCTACATCTTC.

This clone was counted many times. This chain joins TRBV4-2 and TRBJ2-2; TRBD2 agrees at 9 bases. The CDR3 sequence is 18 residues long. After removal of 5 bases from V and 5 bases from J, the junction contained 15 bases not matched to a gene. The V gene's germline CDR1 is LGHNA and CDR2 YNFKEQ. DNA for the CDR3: TGTGCCAGCAGCATACCCGGCAGCGGGGGGCCTGGGACCGGGGAGCTGTTTTTT. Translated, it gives CASSIPGSGGPGTGELFF.

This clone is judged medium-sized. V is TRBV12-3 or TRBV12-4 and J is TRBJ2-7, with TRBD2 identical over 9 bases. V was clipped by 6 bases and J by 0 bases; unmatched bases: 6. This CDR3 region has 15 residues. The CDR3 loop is CASSHSGRSSYEQYF. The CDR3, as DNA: TGTGCCAGCAGCCATAGCGGGAGAAGCTCCTACGAGCAGTACTTC.

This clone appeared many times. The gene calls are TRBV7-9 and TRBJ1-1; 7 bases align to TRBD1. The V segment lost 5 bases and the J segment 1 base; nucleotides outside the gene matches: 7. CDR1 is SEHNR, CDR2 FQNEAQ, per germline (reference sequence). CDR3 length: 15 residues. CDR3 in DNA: TGTGCCAGCAGCCCCAGATGGACAGGGAACACTGAAGCTTTCTTT. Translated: CASSPRWTGNTEAFF. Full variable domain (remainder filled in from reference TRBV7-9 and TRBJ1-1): DTGVSQNPRHKITKRGQNVTFRCDPISEHNRLYWYRQTLGQGPEFLTYFQNEAQLEKSRLLSDRFSAERPKGSFSTLEIQRTEQGDSAMYLCASSPRWTGNTEAFFGQGTRLTVV.

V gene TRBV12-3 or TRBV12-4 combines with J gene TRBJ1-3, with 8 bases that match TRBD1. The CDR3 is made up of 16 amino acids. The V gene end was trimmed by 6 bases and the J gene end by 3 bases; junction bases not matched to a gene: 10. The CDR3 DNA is TGTGCCAGCAGCCCCGACAGGGGAAAAGGTGGAAACACCATATATTTT. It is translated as CASSPDRGKGGNTIYF.

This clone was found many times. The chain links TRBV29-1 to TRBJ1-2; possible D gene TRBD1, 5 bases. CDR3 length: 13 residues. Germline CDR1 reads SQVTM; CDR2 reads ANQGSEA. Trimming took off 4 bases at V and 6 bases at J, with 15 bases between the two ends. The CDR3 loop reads CSVAQGIGDGYTF. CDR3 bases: TGCAGCGTTGCGCAGGGAATAGGAGATGGCTACACCTTC.

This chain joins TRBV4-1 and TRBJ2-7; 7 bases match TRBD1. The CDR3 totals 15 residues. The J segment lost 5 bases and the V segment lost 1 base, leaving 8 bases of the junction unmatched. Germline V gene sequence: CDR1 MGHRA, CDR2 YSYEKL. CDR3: CASSQVEADRDEQYF. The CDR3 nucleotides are TGCGCCAGCAGCCAAGTCGAGGCCGACAGGGACGAGCAGTACTTC.

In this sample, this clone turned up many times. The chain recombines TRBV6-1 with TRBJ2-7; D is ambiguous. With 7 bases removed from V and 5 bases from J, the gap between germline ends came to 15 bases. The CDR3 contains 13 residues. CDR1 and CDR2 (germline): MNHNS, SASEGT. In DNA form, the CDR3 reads TGTGCCAGCACGGCGACCGCCGCCGACGAGCAGTACTTC. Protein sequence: CASTATAADEQYF.

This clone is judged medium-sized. The DNA of the CDR3 is TGTGCCAGCAGCCCTGATTTGTGGGGGGATGGCTACACCTTC. It specifies CASSPDLWGDGYTF. This chain links TRBV6-1 with TRBJ1-2; maybe TRBD1 (5 bases). CDR1 and CDR2 from the germline V gene are MNHNS and SASEGT. Trimming removed 6 bases from V and 6 bases from J, with 17 bases in between. CDR3 length equals 14 residues.

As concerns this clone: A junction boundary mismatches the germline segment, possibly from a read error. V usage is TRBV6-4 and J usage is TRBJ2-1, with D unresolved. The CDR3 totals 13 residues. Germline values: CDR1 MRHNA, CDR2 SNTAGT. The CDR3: CASSVNMGNEQFF. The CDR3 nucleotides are TGTGCAAGCAGTGTTAATATGGGTAATGAGCAGTTCTTC.

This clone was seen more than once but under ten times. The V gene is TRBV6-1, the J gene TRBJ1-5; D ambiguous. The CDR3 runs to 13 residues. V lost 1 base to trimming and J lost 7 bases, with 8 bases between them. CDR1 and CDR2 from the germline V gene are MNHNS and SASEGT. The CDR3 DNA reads TGTGCCAGCAGTGAAGGGGGAAACCAGCCCCAGCATTTT. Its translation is CASSEGGNQPQHF.

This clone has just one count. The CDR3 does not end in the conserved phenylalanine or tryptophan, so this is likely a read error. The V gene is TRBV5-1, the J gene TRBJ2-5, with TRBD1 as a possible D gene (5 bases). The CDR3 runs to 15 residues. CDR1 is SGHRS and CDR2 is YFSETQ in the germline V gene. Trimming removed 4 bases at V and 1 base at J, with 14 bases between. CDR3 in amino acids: CASSKGYSLQETQYL. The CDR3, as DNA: TGCGCCAGCAGCAAGGGGTACAGCCTCCAAGAGACCCAGTACCTC.

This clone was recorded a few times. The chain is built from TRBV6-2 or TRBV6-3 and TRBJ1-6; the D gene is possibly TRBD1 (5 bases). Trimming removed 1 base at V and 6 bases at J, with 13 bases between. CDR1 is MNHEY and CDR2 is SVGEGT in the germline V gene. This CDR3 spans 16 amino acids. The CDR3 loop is CASSYLGAKTNSPLHF. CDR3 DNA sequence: TGTGCCAGCAGTTACTTAGGGGCGAAGACTAATTCACCCCTCCACTTT.

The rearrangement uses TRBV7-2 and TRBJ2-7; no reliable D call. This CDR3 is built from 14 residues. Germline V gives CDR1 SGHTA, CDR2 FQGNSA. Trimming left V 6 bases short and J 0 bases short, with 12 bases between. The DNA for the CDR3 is TGTGCCAGCAGAAGGGTGGGTAACTCCTACGAGCAGTACTTC. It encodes CASRRVGNSYEQYF.

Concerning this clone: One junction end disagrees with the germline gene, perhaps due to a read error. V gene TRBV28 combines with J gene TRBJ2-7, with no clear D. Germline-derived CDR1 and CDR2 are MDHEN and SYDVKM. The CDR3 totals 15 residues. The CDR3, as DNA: TGTGCCATCAGTCCTGTACAGTACCTTGGGGACGAGCAGTACTTC. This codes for CAISPVQYLGDEQYF.

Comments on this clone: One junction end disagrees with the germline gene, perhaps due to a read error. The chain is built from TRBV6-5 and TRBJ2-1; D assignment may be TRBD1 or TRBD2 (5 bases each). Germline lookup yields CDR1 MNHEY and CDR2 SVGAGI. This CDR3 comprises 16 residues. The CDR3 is CSSSYTGPRGRNEQFF. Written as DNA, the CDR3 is TGTTCCAGCAGTTACACCGGGCCGAGGGGTAGAAATGAGCAGTTCTTC.

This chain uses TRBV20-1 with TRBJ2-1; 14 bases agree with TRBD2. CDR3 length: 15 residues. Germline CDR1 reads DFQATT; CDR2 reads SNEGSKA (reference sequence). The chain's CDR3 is CSAPSVTSGGVEQFF. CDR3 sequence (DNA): TGCAGCGCCCCGTCCGTGACTAGCGGGGGGGTTGAGCAGTTCTTC.

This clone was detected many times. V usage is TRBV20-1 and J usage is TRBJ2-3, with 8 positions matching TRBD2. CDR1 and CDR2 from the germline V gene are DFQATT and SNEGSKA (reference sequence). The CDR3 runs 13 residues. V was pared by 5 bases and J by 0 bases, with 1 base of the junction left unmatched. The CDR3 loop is CSAAGGSTDTQYF. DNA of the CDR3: TGCAGTGCTGCGGGGGGAAGCACAGATACGCAGTATTTT.

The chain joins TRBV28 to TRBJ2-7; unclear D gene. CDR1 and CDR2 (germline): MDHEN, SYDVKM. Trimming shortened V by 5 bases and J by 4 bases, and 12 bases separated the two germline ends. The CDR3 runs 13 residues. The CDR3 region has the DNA TGTGCCAGCAGTCCCCAGGTTCCTTACGAGCAGTACTTC. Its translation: CASSPQVPYEQYF. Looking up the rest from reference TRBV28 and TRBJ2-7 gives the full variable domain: DVKVTQSSRYLVKRTGEKVFLECVQDMDHENMFWYRQDPGLGLRLIYFSYDVKMKEKGDIPEGYSVSREKKERFSLILESASTNQTSMYLCASSPQVPYEQYFGPGTRLTVT.

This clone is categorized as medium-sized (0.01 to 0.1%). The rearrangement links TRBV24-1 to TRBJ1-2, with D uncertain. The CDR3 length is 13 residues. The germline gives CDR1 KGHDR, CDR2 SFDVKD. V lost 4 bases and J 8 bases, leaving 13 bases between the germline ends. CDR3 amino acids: CATSEGQPFGYTF. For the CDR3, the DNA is TGTGCCACCAGTGAAGGCCAGCCTTTCGGCTACACCTTC.

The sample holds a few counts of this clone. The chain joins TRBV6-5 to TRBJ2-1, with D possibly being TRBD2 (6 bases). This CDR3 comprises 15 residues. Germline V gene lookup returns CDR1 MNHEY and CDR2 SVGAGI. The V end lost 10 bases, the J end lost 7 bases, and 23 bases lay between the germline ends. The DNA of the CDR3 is TGTGCCATCAGGGACTCCAACTCGTTCCTTAATGAGCAGTTCTTC. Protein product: CAIRDSNSFLNEQFF.

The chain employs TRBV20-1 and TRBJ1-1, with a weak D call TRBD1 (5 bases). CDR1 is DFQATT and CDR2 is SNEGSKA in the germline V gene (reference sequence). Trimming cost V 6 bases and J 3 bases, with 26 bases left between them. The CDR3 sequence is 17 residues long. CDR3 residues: CSAPPTRDVVRDTEAFF. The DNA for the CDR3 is TGCAGTGCCCCCCCCACCCGGGACGTGGTAAGGGACACTGAAGCTTTCTTT.

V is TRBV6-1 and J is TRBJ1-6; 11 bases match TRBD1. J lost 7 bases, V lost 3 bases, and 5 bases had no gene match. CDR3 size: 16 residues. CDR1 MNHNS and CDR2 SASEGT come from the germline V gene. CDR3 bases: TGTGCCAGCAGTGAGGACAGGGGGCTGCGAAATTCACCCCTCCACTTT. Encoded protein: CASSEDRGLRNSPLHF.

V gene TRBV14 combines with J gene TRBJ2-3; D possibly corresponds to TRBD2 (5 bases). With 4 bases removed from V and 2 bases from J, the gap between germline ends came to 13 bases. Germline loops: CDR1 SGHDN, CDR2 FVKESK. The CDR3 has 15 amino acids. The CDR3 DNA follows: TGTGCCAGCAGCCTTCGGACTGGAAACACAGATACGCAGTATTTT. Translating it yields CASSLRTGNTDTQYF. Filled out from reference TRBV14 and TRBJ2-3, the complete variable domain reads EAGVTQFPSHSVIEKGQTVTLRCDPISGHDNLYWYRRVMGKEIKFLLHFVKESKQDESGMPNNRFLAERTGGTYSTLKVQPAELEDSGVYFCASSLRTGNTDTQYFGPGTRLTVL.

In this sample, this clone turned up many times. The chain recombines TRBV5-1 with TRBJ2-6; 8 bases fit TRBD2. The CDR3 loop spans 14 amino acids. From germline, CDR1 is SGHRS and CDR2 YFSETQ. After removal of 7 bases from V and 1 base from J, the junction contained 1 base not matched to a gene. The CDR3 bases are TGCGCCAGCTCGGGGGGGTCTGGGGCCAACGTCCTGACTTTC. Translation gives CASSGGSGANVLTF.

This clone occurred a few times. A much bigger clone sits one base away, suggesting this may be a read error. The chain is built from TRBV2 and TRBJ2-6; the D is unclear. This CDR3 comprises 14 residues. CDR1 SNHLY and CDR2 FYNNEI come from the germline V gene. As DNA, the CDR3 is TGTGCCAACAGTGGCAGGTCTGGGGCCAACGTCCTGACTTTC. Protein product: CANSGRSGANVLTF.

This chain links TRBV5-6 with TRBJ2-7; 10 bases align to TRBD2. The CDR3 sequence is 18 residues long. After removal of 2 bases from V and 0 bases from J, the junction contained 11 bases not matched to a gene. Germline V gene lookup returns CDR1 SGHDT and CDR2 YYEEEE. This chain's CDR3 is CASSFGGTSAPSSYEQYF. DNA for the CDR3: TGTGCCAGCAGCTTCGGTGGGACTAGCGCCCCAAGCTCCTACGAGCAGTACTTC.